This TCR beta chain was captured by sequencing in a study of siplizumab effects on memory and regulatory T cells (dated by TCRdb to the late 2010s). Context from the whole study: The effect of the anti-CD2 antibody siplizumab on alloreactive T-cell subsets was examined in allogeneic mixed lymphocyte reactions constructed from human PBMCs. Overall study results and their limits: About 80-96% of proliferating CD4+ or CD8+ clones could not be given a naive or memory phenotype. Among mappable alloreactive CD4+ clones, an average Treg-derived fraction of over 60% was observed with siplizumab, compared with approximately 30% in control reactions. The cumulative frequency of alloreactive sequences traceable to unstimulated CD4+ memory T cells was significantly reduced by siplizumab. Because sequences at frequencies below about 10^-5 were poorly captured, only a minor fraction of alloreactive clones could be mapped back to unstimulated subsets. Unstimulated naive T cells appeared more diverse than memory T cells, and naive cells seemed to contribute substantially to the alloresponse. Whether proliferating Tregs from siplizumab cultures were suppressive was not functionally confirmed.

A single count supports this clone. Its antigen is not yet known. It has no much larger one-base neighbor in the sample; base qualities were not kept. Library preparation used the immunoSEQ multiplex PCR assay. The deep sequencing platform assayed 90,000 to 100,000 TCR templates per sample. Genomic DNA extracted from sorted T cells was used for TCRbeta CDR3 sequencing. The published analysis was carried out like this. The R programming language was used for clonal analysis of TCRbeta CDR3 data. Unstimulated samples were compared with post-reaction CFSE-low samples to define alloreactive CD4+ and CD8+ clones. Regulatory or non-regulatory origin of alloreactive CD4+ clones was assigned by matching sequences to the sorted unstimulated Treg and non-Treg repertoires. TCRdb mirrors the immuneACCESS table, restricted to in-frame sequences. Some clones are absent from its copies; in checked studies, under half trace to an unresolved V gene, and the reason for the others is unknown. The V and J calls and clone size are taken from that table; D and trimming were inferred from the DNA. Present in this sample are just over 50,000 clones, 95% to 98% of which were seen just once. The ten largest clonotypes hold around 0.66% of the sample.

Unstimulated CD4+ memory cells were also sequenced in three donor pairs, together with CD4+ naive, CD8+ TEMRA, CD8+ naive and CD8+ effector memory subsets. Sorted unstimulated T cells, along with proliferating T cells recovered from mixed lymphocyte reactions, underwent TCRbeta CDR3 sequencing. Fresh whole blood from approximately 9 HLA-typed healthy donors was used to isolate PBMCs. The CDR3 has 16 amino acids, counting the end cysteine and phenylalanine. Just CDR3 DNA is preserved here, 48 bases in frame from base 1. The trim is 4 bases for V and 6 bases for J, with a gap of 19 bases between the germline ends. The germline V gene yields LGHNA for CDR1 and YNFKEQ for CDR2.

In this chain, TRBV4-2 is recombined with TRBJ1-5; perhaps TRBD1 is the D gene, with 5 bases matching. This sequence originates from a human donor in good health. Sequenced sample: naive CD4+ T cells sorted from blood. According to the study, the label for this sample's cell subset or site signals: unstimulated naive T cells. The nucleotide sequence reads as follows: TGTGCCAGCAGCCTTAGGTCACGGGACGAAAGTCAGCCCCAGCATTTT. This gives the protein CASSLRSRDESQPQHF.